A single sample gave rise to the 5 T cell receptor beta chains below, sequenced in a study of cytomegalovirus exposure and HLA in healthy donors. The primer mix had 60 Vbeta and 13 Jbeta primers. The protocol was immunoSEQ multiplex PCR, while the TCRdb copy is restricted to in-frame clones and leaves out a portion. Its listing shows tens of thousands of clones. Sample: PBMCs. The receptors were gathered from a female donor in good health and CMV-seropositive.

The V call is TRBV11-2, the J call TRBJ1-5; a possible D gene is TRBD1 (6 bases). CDR1 is SGHAT and CDR2 is FQNNGV in the germline V gene. Trimming took off 1 base at V and 4 bases at J, with 11 bases between the two ends. This CDR3 spans 15 amino acids. CDR3 in amino acids: CASSLAAGANQPQHF. Written as DNA, the CDR3 is TGTGCCAGCAGCTTAGCGGCAGGGGCGAATCAGCCCCAGCATTTT.

The CDR3 sequence is CASSVFGQSNQPQHF. Here the CDR3 DNA reads TGTGCCAGCAGTGTATTCGGACAGAGCAATCAGCCCCAGCATTTT. The chain employs TRBV6-1 and TRBJ1-5; D may be TRBD1 (6 bases). Germline V CDR1 and CDR2: MNHNS, SASEGT. Between the trimmed V and J ends, which lost 4 bases and 1 base, there was a span of 11 bases. The CDR3 covers 15 residues.

The genes are TRBV4-1 and TRBJ1-5, with 9 bases aligning to TRBD1. Germline lookup yields CDR1 MGHRA and CDR2 YSYEKL. J lost 2 bases, V lost 0 bases, and 5 bases had no gene match. The CDR3 is made up of 17 amino acids. Here the CDR3 DNA reads TGCGCCAGCAGCCAAGAAACGAGGGACAGGGGCAATCAGCCCCAGCATTTT. This translates into CASSQETRDRGNQPQHF.

The CDR3 loop is CSVNEGGTNEKLFF. CDR3 nucleotides: TGCAGCGTTAACGAAGGGGGTACTAATGAAAAACTGTTTTTT. The chain joins TRBV29-1 to TRBJ1-4; tentatively, D is TRBD1 (6 bases). The germline V gene has CDR1 SQVTM and CDR2 ANQGSEA. V was trimmed by 5 bases and J by 2 bases, leaving 12 bases between them. This CDR3 is 14 amino acids long.

This chain links TRBV4-1 with TRBJ2-7, with TRBD2 as a possible D gene (5 bases). The germline V gene has CDR1 MGHRA and CDR2 YSYEKL. The CDR3 consists of 18 residues. V was clipped by 2 bases and J by 5 bases, with 25 bases between them. CDR3 residues: CASSQMPPRTGSGHEQYF. The CDR3 region has the DNA TGCGCCAGCAGCCAAATGCCCCCCAGGACGGGGAGTGGGCACGAGCAGTACTTC.